Below are 18 T cell receptor beta chains sequenced from a single sample in a study of blood T cell repertoires in COVID-19. The assay was immunoSEQ multiplex PCR, and TCRdb's table has in-frame clones only and misses some. This sample yields some 74,000 clones, of which about 82% are seen a single time; more than 4.5% belongs to the top ten. The sample comprised peripheral blood. The receptors were gathered from a woman older than 75 with active or convalescent COVID-19.

The rearrangement links TRBV7-9 to TRBJ2-3, with D unresolved. CDR1 is SEHNR, CDR2 FQNEAQ, per germline (reference sequence). This CDR3 comprises 15 residues. Trimming took off 3 bases at V and 0 bases at J, with 10 bases between the two ends. The CDR3 bases are TGTGCCAGCAGCTTGTCACTATCTAGCACAGATACGCAGTATTTT. Translating it yields CASSLSLSSTDTQYF.

V usage is TRBV2 and J usage is TRBJ1-4; weak D call: TRBD1 (5 bases). Germline values: CDR1 SNHLY, CDR2 FYNNEI. CDR3 length: 14 residues. V lost 6 bases to trimming and J lost 7 bases, with 15 bases between them. The CDR3 bases are TGTGCCAGCAGAGCGACAGTGATGGGTGAAAAACTGTTTTTT. It yields the protein CASRATVMGEKLFF.

This sequence joins TRBV6-4 and TRBJ2-1; TRBD1 is a possible D gene (5 bases). This CDR3 has 15 amino acids. V gave up 5 bases and J gave up 0 bases, with 11 bases separating them. Germline assignment: CDR1 MRHNA and CDR2 SNTAGT. CDR3 protein: CASSFQQGSYNEQFF. CDR3 bases: TGTGCCAGCAGTTTTCAGCAGGGCTCCTACAATGAGCAGTTCTTC.

This chain links TRBV10-3 with TRBJ1-5, with 8 bases identical to TRBD1. CDR1 ENHRY and CDR2 SYGVKD come from the germline V gene. The V segment lost 0 bases and the J segment 6 bases; nucleotides outside the gene matches: 10. CDR3 size: 17 residues. The CDR3 nucleotides read TGTGCCATCAGTGAGTCGACAGGGGCAGCGGCCCGTCAGCCCCAGCATTTT. It specifies CAISESTGAAARQPQHF.

The V gene is TRBV28, the J gene TRBJ1-2; 8 nucleotides match TRBD1. This CDR3 contains 17 residues. The junction had 11 bases not matched to a gene; V was cut back by 5 bases and J by 0 bases. Germline CDR1 MDHEN, CDR2 SYDVKM. In DNA form, the CDR3 reads TGTGCCAGCAGTCCCCGGGACAGGAGAACTCCTAACTATGGCTACACCTTC. Translation: CASSPRDRRTPNYGYTF.

The chain uses TRBV2 and TRBJ1-5; D unresolved. The CDR3 loop spans 13 amino acids. The ends were cut back, 5 bases at V and 3 bases at J, with 8 bases in the middle. Germline lookup yields CDR1 SNHLY and CDR2 FYNNEI. The CDR3 DNA is TGTGCCAGCAGTCGCCAGAACAATCAGCCCCAGCATTTT. Its protein is CASSRQNNQPQHF.

The gene calls are TRBV24-1 and TRBJ1-2; D not resolved. CDR3 length: 13 amino acids. Germline lookup yields CDR1 KGHDR and CDR2 SFDVKD. V was pared by 1 base and J by 5 bases, with 7 bases between. The CDR3 region is CATSDLAGYGYTF. Here the CDR3 DNA reads TGTGCCACCAGTGATTTAGCCGGTTATGGCTACACCTTC.

The V call is TRBV28, the J call TRBJ2-3; D might be TRBD1 (6 bases). CDR1 MDHEN and CDR2 SYDVKM come from the germline V gene. Trimming removed 3 bases from V and 8 bases from J, with 18 bases in between. This CDR3 contains 15 residues. CDR3 protein: CASSFERTAFGTQYF. The CDR3 bases are TGTGCCAGCAGTTTCGAGAGGACAGCATTTGGTACGCAGTATTTT.

This sequence joins TRBV27 and TRBJ1-5; D call uncertain. Germline CDR1 is MNHEY and CDR2 is SMNVEV (reference sequence). The V and J ends lost 1 base and 2 bases respectively, with 6 bases between them. The CDR3 runs to 14 residues. The CDR3 DNA reads as TGTGCCAGCAGTTTATGGAGGGGCAATCAGCCCCAGCATTTT. Translating gives CASSLWRGNQPQHF.

The chain employs TRBV10-3 and TRBJ1-3; D is perhaps TRBD1 (6 bases). This CDR3 contains 19 residues. V was trimmed by 8 bases and J by 0 bases, leaving 26 bases between them. CDR1 is ENHRY, CDR2 SYGVKD, per germline. This CDR3 is CAIRRGAGAPSISGNTIYF. The DNA for the CDR3 is TGTGCCATCCGGCGTGGGGCGGGGGCGCCCTCCATCTCTGGAAACACCATATATTTT.

The chain links TRBV5-1 to TRBJ2-3; D uncertain. This CDR3 contains 15 residues. V was trimmed by 0 bases and J by 0 bases, leaving 8 bases between them. Looked up from germline, CDR1 is SGHRS and CDR2 is YFSETQ. The CDR3 region is CASSLGVLSTDTQYF. In nucleotides, the CDR3 is TGCGCCAGCAGCTTGGGAGTGCTTAGCACAGATACGCAGTATTTT. Variable domain in full (rest from reference TRBV5-1 and TRBJ2-3): KAGVTQTPRYLIKTRGQQVTLSCSPISGHRSVSWYQQTPGQGLQFLFEYFSETQRNKGNFPGRFSGRQFSNSRSEMNVSTLELGDSALYLCASSLGVLSTDTQYFGPGTRLTVL.

The rearrangement joins TRBV27 to TRBJ1-6, with 8 bases matching TRBD1. CDR1 is MNHEY and CDR2 is SMNVEV in the germline V gene (reference sequence). Trimming at V came to 10 bases and at J to 7 bases, leaving 9 bases not matched to a gene. The CDR3 totals 14 residues. CDR3 amino acids: CATLAGTGNSPLHF. The CDR3, as DNA: TGTGCCACATTAGCCGGGACAGGAAATTCACCCCTCCACTTT.

Only a few counts were recorded for this clone. The chain recombines TRBV4-1 with TRBJ2-2, with TRBD1 identical over 8 bases. The CDR3 is 17 residues long. V was clipped by 6 bases and J by 11 bases; unmatched bases: 20. Germline CDR1 is MGHRA and CDR2 is YSYEKL. In DNA, the CDR3 is TGCGCCAGCAGACGTCCCGGGACAGGTCGTTCAATCAGTGAGCTGTTTTTT. Translating gives CASRRPGTGRSISELFF.

The chain combines TRBV29-1 with TRBJ1-2; 8 positions agree with TRBD1. The V gene end was trimmed by 3 bases and the J gene end by 8 bases; junction bases not matched to a gene: 8. Germline CDR1 and CDR2: SQVTM and ANQGSEA. This CDR3 is 13 amino acids long. The CDR3 sequence is CSVEKDRAGGYTF. DNA of the CDR3: TGCAGCGTTGAGAAGGACAGGGCAGGGGGCTACACCTTC.

A few counts support this clone. The chain couples TRBV18 to TRBJ1-5, with D maybe TRBD1 (6 bases). The V end lost 6 bases, the J end lost 0 bases, and 9 bases lay between the germline ends. Per the germline V gene, CDR1 is KGHSH and CDR2 is LQKENI. CDR3 length equals 14 residues. CDR3: CASSRQDSNQPQHF. As DNA, the CDR3 is TGTGCCAGCTCCCGACAGGATAGCAATCAGCCCCAGCATTTT.

This clone has a handful of counts. The J gene is TRBJ2-7, the V gene TRBV28; TRBD1 agrees at 7 bases. Trimming cost V 10 bases and J 2 bases; bases outside gene matches: 11. Germline-derived CDR1 and CDR2 are MDHEN and SYDVKM. The CDR3 spans 14 residues. The CDR3 protein is CATTGTESPYEQYF. CDR3 nucleotides: TGTGCCACCACCGGGACAGAGAGTCCCTACGAGCAGTACTTC.

The rearrangement joins TRBV19 to TRBJ1-5; TRBD1 matches 10 bases. V gave up 6 bases and J gave up 1 base; unmatched junction bases: 24. Germline CDR1 and CDR2: LNHDA and SQIVND (reference sequence). The CDR3 is 22 residues long. The CDR3 nucleotides are TGTGCCAGTAGGGGGACAGGGGCCCCTCAAGGCCGGCCCCTAGCCAGCAATCAGCCCCAGCATTTT. This encodes CASRGTGAPQGRPLASNQPQHF.

The table lists this clone with a count of one. The genes are TRBV6-2 or TRBV6-3 and TRBJ2-7; TRBD2 is a possible D gene (5 bases). Germline CDR1 reads MNHEY; CDR2 reads SVGEGT. The CDR3 length is 17 residues. V lost 0 bases and J 0 bases, leaving 15 bases between the germline ends. This chain's CDR3 is CASSYSYLRGNSYEQYF. Here the CDR3 DNA reads TGTGCCAGCAGTTACTCGTATTTGAGAGGGAACTCCTACGAGCAGTACTTC.